The clone carrying this T cell receptor beta chain showed up just once. As processed by the authors: By means of reference gene primer amplification, nucleated cell counts were estimated. Measured with immunoSEQ multiplex PCR; TCRdb has only the in-frame clones, and not every one. V and J calls and clone size are given by that table; D and trimming were obtained from the DNA. The table has about 42,000 clones, around four fifths seen once. This specimen belongs to a study of blood T cell repertoires in COVID-19. The CDR3 spans 12 residues. Trimming shortened V by 6 bases and J by 5 bases, and 10 bases separated the two germline ends. Germline CDR1 is SGHTA and CDR2 is FQGNSA.

The sequenced sample consisted of peripheral blood. The clonotype was recovered from a man in his forties or fifties with active COVID-19. The chain employs TRBV7-2 and TRBJ2-5; D uncertain. The CDR3 DNA sequence: TGTGCCAGCAGTAGCTACACGGAGACCCAGTACTTC. Its protein product is CASSSYTETQYF.